The 32 T cell receptor beta chains presented below share a single source sample, sequenced in a study of shared clonotypes between healthy human individuals. Clones were sequenced by immunoSEQ multiplex PCR, and TCRdb holds only the in-frame ones, with some missing. Among more than 500,000 clones listed, roughly 95% were seen once. Cells designated naive CD8 were CD45RO-negative and were positively selected for CCR7, with terminally differentiated effector memory CD45RA+ cells excluded. Input material: naive CD8+ T cells sorted from blood. The receptors were gathered from a woman in her twenties or thirties in good health.

This chain connects TRBV7-9 to TRBJ2-1, with TRBD2 identical over 7 bases. Unmatched junction bases numbered 8, after V lost 4 bases and J lost 2 bases. CDR3 size: 16 residues. Looked up from germline, CDR1 is SEHNR and CDR2 is FQNEAQ (reference sequence). CDR3 in DNA: TGTGCCAGCAGCTCGGGGGGATACCACCCCTACAATGAGCAGTTCTTC. It codes for CASSSGGYHPYNEQFF.

The chain has TRBV7-9 and TRBJ2-1; 13 positions agree with TRBD2. CDR1 SEHNR and CDR2 FQNEAQ come from the germline V gene (reference sequence). J lost 7 bases, V lost 5 bases, and 5 bases had no gene match. The CDR3 runs to 15 residues. The CDR3 DNA reads TGTGCCAGCAGCCGGACTAGCGGGAGCCGGAATGAGCAGTTCTTC. Translating gives CASSRTSGSRNEQFF. The entire variable domain, with the rest obtained from reference TRBV7-9 and TRBJ2-1, is as follows: DTGVSQNPRHKITKRGQNVTFRCDPISEHNRLYWYRQTLGQGPEFLTYFQNEAQLEKSRLLSDRFSAERPKGSFSTLEIQRTEQGDSAMYLCASSRTSGSRNEQFFGPGTRLTVL.

The chain carries TRBV27 and TRBJ1-1, with D tentatively TRBD1 (5 bases). V was shortened by 0 bases and J by 1 base, with 12 bases between the two germline ends. The CDR3 covers 16 residues. The germline gives CDR1 MNHEY, CDR2 SMNVEV (reference sequence). The CDR3 here is CASSLSPYRWNTEAFF. The CDR3 DNA reads TGTGCCAGCAGTTTATCGCCCTACAGGTGGAACACTGAAGCTTTCTTT.

The V call is TRBV19, the J call TRBJ2-7; D call uncertain. V lost 0 bases to trimming and J lost 2 bases, with 2 bases between them. Germline values: CDR1 LNHDA, CDR2 SQIVND (reference sequence). This CDR3 has 12 residues. This CDR3 reads CASSIDPYEQYF. In DNA, the CDR3 is TGTGCCAGTAGTATAGACCCCTACGAGCAGTACTTC.

This sequence joins TRBV29-1 and TRBJ1-2; D may be TRBD1 (5 bases). Germline V CDR1 and CDR2: SQVTM, ANQGSEA. Trimming removed 7 bases at V and 3 bases at J, with 12 bases between. The CDR3 extends over 12 amino acids. CDR3 sequence (DNA): TGCAGCGGGGGCCTTCGGGACTATGGCTACACCTTC. This translates into CSGGLRDYGYTF.

The V and J genes are TRBV4-1 and TRBJ2-7; D is ambiguous. Deletions cut 0 bases from V and 7 bases from J, with 10 bases between. Germline CDR1 is MGHRA and CDR2 is YSYEKL. This CDR3 has 13 amino acids. CDR3 DNA: TGCGCCAGCAGCCAAGAAGTTTATTGGGAGCAGTACTTC. It is translated as CASSQEVYWEQYF.

This clone was picked up one time. The chain links TRBV5-1 to TRBJ2-3; 7 nucleotides line up with TRBD2. The junction had 10 bases not matched to a gene; V was cut back by 5 bases and J by 1 base. The CDR3 loop spans 16 amino acids. CDR1 is SGHRS and CDR2 is YFSETQ in the germline V gene. In nucleotides, the CDR3 is TGCGCCAGCAGTCACGAATGGGACTATGGCACAGATACGCAGTATTTT. Encoded protein: CASSHEWDYGTDTQYF.

V and J are TRBV27 and TRBJ2-5; D is uncertain. Near its end, the DNA agrees better with TRBJ2-7, so the J call may be wrong. The germline V gene has CDR1 MNHEY and CDR2 SMNVEV (reference sequence). The CDR3 has 12 amino acids. The CDR3 bases are TGTGCCAGCTACTCCAGCTCCTACGAGCAGTACTTC. The encoded protein is CASYSSSYEQYF.

The chain combines TRBV5-8 with TRBJ1-2; 12 nucleotides line up with TRBD1. The trim removed 4 bases at V and 6 bases at J, leaving 7 bases unmatched. Germline V gene sequence: CDR1 SGHTS, CDR2 YDEGEE. This CDR3 contains 15 residues. CDR3 coding DNA: TGTGCCAGCAGCGGATGGGACAGGGGGCCCGATGGCTACACCTTC. Encoded protein: CASSGWDRGPDGYTF.

This clone was seen once. V is TRBV29-1 and J is TRBJ2-2; D unresolved. V gave up 0 bases and J gave up 0 bases, with 11 bases separating them. The CDR3 is 16 amino acids. Germline V gene data show CDR1 as SQVTM and CDR2 as ANQGSEA. The CDR3, as DNA: TGCAGCGTTGAAGATGAAGTTGGAGCGAACACCGGGGAGCTGTTTTTT. Translation gives CSVEDEVGANTGELFF.

This sequence joins TRBV2 and TRBJ2-1; 9 bases match TRBD2. CDR3 length: 15 residues. V shed 5 bases, J shed 0 bases, and the junction held 2 bases outside the gene matches. In germline, CDR1 is SNHLY, CDR2 FYNNEI. CDR3 DNA: TGTGCCAGCAGTTGGACTAGCGCCTCCTACAATGAGCAGTTCTTC. Translating it yields CASSWTSASYNEQFF.

A word on this clone: This sample also contains other DNA sequences that code for the same CDR3. The chain has TRBV9 and TRBJ1-1; the D is unclear. The length of the CDR3 is 13 residues. CDR1 SGDLS and CDR2 YYNGEE come from the germline V gene. With 0 bases removed from V and 1 base from J, the gap between germline ends came to 4 bases. CDR3 in DNA: TGTGCCAGCAGCGTAGATGGGAACACTGAAGCTTTCTTT. Its translation: CASSVDGNTEAFF.

The chain recombines TRBV27 with TRBJ2-5; 12 positions agree with TRBD1. Unmatched junction bases numbered 7, after V lost 6 bases and J lost 5 bases. Germline CDR1 MNHEY, CDR2 SMNVEV (reference sequence). The CDR3 sequence is 15 residues long. The CDR3 protein is CASRSGTGGLETQYF. DNA for the CDR3: TGTGCCAGCAGAAGTGGGACAGGGGGCCTGGAGACCCAGTACTTC.

The V gene is TRBV5-8, the J gene TRBJ2-5, with D uncertain. Germline assignment: CDR1 SGHTS and CDR2 YDEGEE. Trimming shortened V by 0 bases and J by 7 bases, and 10 bases separated the two germline ends. This CDR3 is 13 amino acids long. The CDR3 spells CASSLVPNGTQYF. The CDR3 nucleotides read TGTGCCAGCAGCTTGGTGCCAAACGGGACCCAGTACTTC. The complete variable domain, with remaining parts taken from reference TRBV5-8 and TRBJ2-5, reads EAGVTQSPTHLIKTRGQQATLRCSPISGHTSVYWYQQALGLGLQFLLWYDEGEERNRGNFPPRFSGRQFPNYSSELNVNALELEDSALYLCASSLVPNGTQYFGPGTRLLVL.

This sequence joins TRBV9 and TRBJ2-3; D is perhaps TRBD1 or TRBD2 (6 bases each). Germline V gene data show CDR1 as SGDLS and CDR2 as YYNGEE. There are 16 residues in the CDR3. V lost 3 bases to trimming and J lost 9 bases, with 23 bases between them. The chain's CDR3 is CASSAAAVGGFGTQYF. The CDR3 DNA reads TGTGCCAGCAGCGCCGCTGCTGTGGGGGGCTTTGGGACGCAGTATTTT.

The J gene is TRBJ2-7, the V gene TRBV27; TRBD2 aligns across 7 bases. V gave up 6 bases and J gave up 6 bases; unmatched junction bases: 5. Germline V gives CDR1 MNHEY, CDR2 SMNVEV (reference sequence). The CDR3 loop spans 12 amino acids. In DNA form, the CDR3 reads TGTGCCAGCAGCCATGGGGAGGGCGAGCAGTACTTC. Amino acid sequence: CASSHGEGEQYF.

V and J are TRBV5-1 and TRBJ2-1; 7 positions match TRBD2. V gave up 1 base and J gave up 4 bases; unmatched junction bases: 8. Germline CDR1 is SGHRS and CDR2 is YFSETQ. The CDR3 length is 16 residues. CDR3: CASSLSTREEYNEQFF. Here the CDR3 DNA reads TGCGCCAGCAGCTTGAGTACTCGGGAGGAGTACAATGAGCAGTTCTTC.

This sequence joins TRBV19 and TRBJ1-5; TRBD1 matches 7 bases. CDR3 length equals 16 residues. Germline V gene data show CDR1 as LNHDA and CDR2 as SQIVND (reference sequence). The junction had 17 bases not matched to a gene; V was cut back by 9 bases and J by 6 bases. The CDR3 loop is CASSTDRAEWVQPQHF. The CDR3 DNA reads as TGTGCCAGCTCTACCGACAGGGCGGAGTGGGTTCAGCCCCAGCATTTT.

CDR3 bases: TGCGCCAGCAGCCAAAAATTAGGGGGCACTGAAGCTTTCTTT. Its translation: CASSQKLGGTEAFF. The V and J genes are TRBV4-1 and TRBJ1-1, with a tentative D call TRBD1 (6 bases). There are 14 residues in the CDR3. Germline V lookup: CDR1 MGHRA, CDR2 YSYEKL. V lost 2 bases, J lost 4 bases, and 11 bases lay in between.

V and J are TRBV4-1 and TRBJ2-7; D is tentatively TRBD1 or TRBD2 (6 bases each). Per germline, CDR1 MGHRA and CDR2 YSYEKL. The length of the CDR3 is 15 residues. Trimming removed 3 bases from V and 0 bases from J, with 12 bases in between. CDR3: CASSHEGGSSYEQYF. CDR3 nucleotides: TGCGCCAGCAGCCATGAGGGGGGCTCCTCCTACGAGCAGTACTTC.

The chain is built from TRBV28 and TRBJ2-1; TRBD2 is a possible D gene (6 bases). V was clipped by 4 bases and J by 1 base, with 14 bases between them. The germline gives CDR1 MDHEN, CDR2 SYDVKM. The CDR3 loop spans 16 amino acids. CDR3 residues: CASSWLAVLSYNEQFF. Here the CDR3 DNA reads TGTGCCAGCAGTTGGTTAGCGGTTTTGTCCTACAATGAGCAGTTCTTC.

In its sample, this clone was seen once. V usage is TRBV11-2 and J usage is TRBJ2-7; a possible D gene is TRBD2 (5 bases). Trimming pared 1 base from V and 1 base from J, leaving 11 bases between. The germline gives CDR1 SGHAT, CDR2 FQNNGV. The CDR3 is 15 residues long. The CDR3 DNA reads TGTGCCAGCAGCTTAGGATTAGCGAGATCCTACGAGCAGTACTTC. Amino acid sequence: CASSLGLARSYEQYF.

The V and J genes are TRBV19 and TRBJ1-1; D gene unclear. Trimming left V 7 bases short and J 3 bases short, with 21 bases between. The germline gives CDR1 LNHDA, CDR2 SQIVND (reference sequence). This CDR3 has 16 residues. CDR3: CASMAFYLGRDTEAFF. CDR3 in DNA: TGTGCCAGTATGGCCTTTTACTTGGGGAGGGACACTGAAGCTTTCTTT.

Remarks on this clone: The sample has other DNA sequences that encode this CDR3 too. This chain connects TRBV27 to TRBJ1-5; no clear D. V was pared by 5 bases and J by 1 base, with 6 bases between. The CDR3 sequence is 13 residues long. Looked up from germline, CDR1 is MNHEY and CDR2 is SMNVEV (reference sequence). The CDR3, as DNA: TGTGCCAGCAGTCCCGACAGCAATCAGCCCCAGCATTTT. Protein product: CASSPDSNQPQHF.

The chain combines TRBV7-9 with TRBJ2-2; 9 bases line up with TRBD1. Germline V gene data show CDR1 as SEHNR and CDR2 as FQNEAQ (reference sequence). This CDR3 has 19 amino acids. Trimming at V came to 2 bases and at J to 6 bases, leaving 16 bases not matched to a gene. The CDR3: CASSLTPSVYRGLAGELFF. The CDR3 DNA sequence: TGTGCCAGCAGCTTAACGCCTTCCGTTTACAGGGGGCTGGCCGGGGAGCTGTTTTTT.

The rearrangement uses TRBV7-2 and TRBJ2-1, with D perhaps TRBD1 (5 bases). The germline gives CDR1 SGHTA, CDR2 FQGNSA. The CDR3 runs 16 residues. V shed 2 bases and J shed 3 bases, with 14 bases lying between them. This CDR3 is CASSLWGRALYNEQFF. As DNA, the CDR3 is TGTGCCAGCAGCTTATGGGGCCGGGCCCTCTACAATGAGCAGTTCTTC. The full variable domain, with the rest looked up from reference TRBV7-2 and TRBJ2-1, is GAGVSQSPSNKVTEKGKDVELRCDPISGHTALYWYRQSLGQGLEFLIYFQGNSAPDKSGLPSDRFSAERTGGSVSTLTIQRTQQEDSAVYLCASSLWGRALYNEQFFGPGTRLTVL.

The chain carries TRBV5-1 and TRBJ2-1; TRBD2 matches 7 bases. This CDR3 is 15 amino acids long. The V segment lost 4 bases and the J segment 0 bases; nucleotides outside the gene matches: 4. Germline V lookup: CDR1 SGHRS, CDR2 YFSETQ. This CDR3 reads CASSPTSDSYNEQFF. The DNA for the CDR3 is TGCGCCAGCAGCCCAACTAGCGACTCCTACAATGAGCAGTTCTTC.

The chain links TRBV27 to TRBJ1-5; 8 bases are shared with TRBD1. The CDR3 runs to 14 residues. Trimming at V came to 3 bases and at J to 5 bases, leaving 3 bases not matched to a gene. Germline-derived CDR1 and CDR2 are MNHEY and SMNVEV (reference sequence). Here the CDR3 DNA reads TGTGCCAGCAGTTTGGCAGGGGGCCATCAGCCCCAGCATTTT. Translating gives CASSLAGGHQPQHF.

The chain recombines TRBV29-1 with TRBJ2-6, with a weak D call TRBD1 (6 bases). The V gene's germline CDR1 is SQVTM and CDR2 ANQGSEA. The V gene lost 5 bases and the J gene lost 2 bases, with 10 bases spanning the gap. The CDR3 length is 14 residues. The CDR3 DNA reads as TGCAGCGTTCCTGCAGGGGCTGGGGCCAACGTCCTGACTTTC. Amino acid sequence: CSVPAGAGANVLTF. The complete variable domain, with remaining parts taken from reference TRBV29-1 and TRBJ2-6, reads SAVISQKPSRDICQRGTSLTIQCQVDSQVTMMFWYRQQPGQSLTLIATANQGSEATYESGFVIDKFPISRPNLTFSTLTVSNMSPEDSSIYLCSVPAGAGANVLTFGAGSRLTVL.

The sample holds one count of this clone. Additional DNA sequences in this sample encode the identical CDR3. The chain recombines TRBV19 with TRBJ2-7; 7 bases line up with TRBD2. Looked up from germline, CDR1 is LNHDA and CDR2 is SQIVND (reference sequence). The junction had 4 bases not matched to a gene; V was cut back by 5 bases and J by 3 bases. This CDR3 spans 13 amino acids. CDR3 loop: CASSPGLVYEQYF. In DNA form, the CDR3 reads TGTGCCAGTAGTCCTGGACTAGTCTACGAGCAGTACTTC.

V gene TRBV27 combines with J gene TRBJ2-7, with D unresolved. The CDR3 has 14 residues. The germline gives CDR1 MNHEY, CDR2 SMNVEV (reference sequence). Trimming left V 2 bases short and J 1 base short, with 9 bases between. The CDR3 region is CASSLGHTSYEQYF. The DNA of the CDR3 is TGTGCCAGCAGTTTAGGTCACACGTCCTACGAGCAGTACTTC.

The chain uses TRBV2 and TRBJ2-7; no firm D call. This CDR3 comprises 11 residues. CDR1 and CDR2 (germline): SNHLY, FYNNEI. The V and J ends lost 6 bases and 2 bases respectively, with 5 bases between them. CDR3 sequence: CASSPAYEQYF. The CDR3 coding sequence is TGTGCCAGCAGCCCTGCCTACGAGCAGTACTTC.